This T cell receptor beta chain was captured in a study of blood T cell repertoires in COVID-19 (dated by TCRdb to the early 2020s). Regarding the complete study: Samples covering the acute and convalescent phases of COVID-19 were provided by collaborators in the United States, Italy and Spain. Samples came from the ongoing ImmuneRACE study (first 160 participants) plus 1,254 subjects from 6 global collaborators. The dataset comprised deeply sampled blood TCRbeta repertoires from subjects exposed to, actively infected with, or recovered from COVID-19. The material from the prospective study consisted of cDNA or gDNA derived from T cells, B-cell-depleted T cells, or PBMCs. A freely available public database, intended as a resource for researchers studying the immune response to SARS-CoV-2, is where the repertoires were released. The sample metadata nearly always contained a de-identified subject ID, COVID-19 status, age in years and sex. Where available, HLA class I and class II types were obtained from metadata supplied by the sample provider rather than from assay-based typing.

Collaborating institutions collected whole blood in K2EDTA tubes following their own protocols. For TCRbeta analysis, collaborator samples were shipped as frozen whole blood, as isolated PBMCs, or as DNA extracted from either sample type. Paper-wide results and their limitations: The quantity of clinical and demographic metadata differed by source and by participant and was supplied without curation.

Points on this clone: Its binding antigen is unknown. The record has no base qualities; no much larger clone is one base away.

TCRbeta CDR3 regions were amplified from genomic DNA using the immunoSEQ Assay, a bias-controlled multiplex PCR. The paper's processing steps were these. Within the assay, amplification of reference gene primers was used to estimate how many nucleated cells each sample contained. To quantify the absolute abundance of each unique TCRbeta CDR3 rearrangement, sequence reads were collapsed and filtered. For each sample, productive Simpson clonality was calculated as the square root of Simpson's diversity index over productive rearrangements. Imported from immuneACCESS, the table was reduced by TCRdb to in-frame sequences with V and J called. These copies leave out some clones; in studies compared against another copy, an unresolved V gene accounts for under half, and the cause of the remainder is not known. That table furnishes V, J and clone size, whereas the DNA furnished D and trimming. Present in this sample are tens of thousands of clones, 70% to 90% of which were seen just once. Of the sample, 10% to 15% falls within the top ten clones.

Including cysteine and phenylalanine, the CDR3 has 15 amino acids. The entry retains the CDR3 DNA only, 45 bases that are in frame from base 1. CDR1 is given as LNHNV and CDR2 as YYDKDF, both from the germline V gene (reference sequence). V is clipped by 1 base and J by 2 bases, and the sequence between their germline boundaries is 11 bases long. Sequences were obtained from peripheral blood. Here the chain combines TRBV15 and TRBJ1-1; no D segment can be confidently identified. The receptor comes from a man in his sixties or seventies with active or convalescent COVID-19. The DNA sequence reads TGTGCCACCAGCAGAGGTCGACAACACAACACTGAAGCTTTCTTT. The translation is CATSRGRQHNTEAFF. Full variable domain (CDR3 extended with the reference TRBV15 and TRBJ1-1 proteins): DAMVIQNPRYQVTQFGKPVTLSCSQTLNHNVMYWYQQKSSQAPKLLFHYYDKDFNNEADTPDNFQSRRPNTSFCFLDIRSPGLGDTAMYLCATSRGRQHNTEAFFGQGTRLTVV.